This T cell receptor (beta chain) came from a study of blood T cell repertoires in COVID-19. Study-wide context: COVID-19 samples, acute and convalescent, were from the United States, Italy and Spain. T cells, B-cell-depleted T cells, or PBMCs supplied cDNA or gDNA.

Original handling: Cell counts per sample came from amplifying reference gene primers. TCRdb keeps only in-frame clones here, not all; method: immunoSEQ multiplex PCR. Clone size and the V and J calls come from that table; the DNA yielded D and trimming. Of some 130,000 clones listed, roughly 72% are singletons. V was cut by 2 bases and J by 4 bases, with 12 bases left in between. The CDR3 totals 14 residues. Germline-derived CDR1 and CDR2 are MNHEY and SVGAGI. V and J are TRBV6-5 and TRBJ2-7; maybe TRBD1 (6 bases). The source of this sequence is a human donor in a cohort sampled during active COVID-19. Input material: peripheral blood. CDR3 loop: CASSYRTAGYEQYF. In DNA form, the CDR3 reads TGTGCCAGCAGTTACCGGACAGCCGGGTACGAGCAGTACTTC.